These 32 T cell receptor beta chains came from one sample sequenced in a study of blood T cells in healthy people across ages. A second about 7 to 11 cycle PCR used barcoded and J-beta primers. One entry per CDR3 protein results from TCRdb running MiXCR on the 5' RACE reads. This repertoire shows some 1,800,000 distinct CDR3 sequences, roughly two fifths found once; its top ten account for roughly 23%. Material for sequencing was blood. The source of these receptors is a human donor in good health.

The V gene is TRBV6-6, the J gene TRBJ2-7; D assignment may be TRBD1 or TRBD2 (6 bases each). The V end was cut by 6 bases, the J end by 7 bases, with 22 bases between. Germline CDR1 MNHNY, CDR2 SVGAGI (reference sequence). The CDR3 runs to 15 residues. CDR3 bases: TGTGCCAGCAGCATCGTGGGGGGATTAGGGGGGGAGCAGTACTTC. This codes for CASSIVGGLGGEQYF.

This clonotype was detected only a few times. The chain combines TRBV20-1 with TRBJ2-3; D not certain. Germline V gene lookup returns CDR1 DFQATT and CDR2 SNEGSKA (reference sequence). V lost 0 bases and J lost 2, with 9 bases in between. CDR3 size: 14 residues. The CDR3 protein is CSAREGRFTDTQYF. As DNA, the CDR3 is TGCAGTGCTAGAGAAGGCCGATTCACAGATACGCAGTATTTT.

The V and J genes are TRBV7-9 and TRBJ2-7; D may be TRBD1 (5 bases). The germline V gene has CDR1 SEHNR and CDR2 FQNEAQ (reference sequence). The CDR3 is 14 amino acids. Trimming removed 2 bases from V and 1 base from J, with 9 bases in between. The CDR3 region has the DNA TGTGCCAGCAGCTTAAACCAGGGTTCCTACGAGCAGTACTTC. Its protein is CASSLNQGSYEQYF. The complete variable domain, with remaining parts taken from reference TRBV7-9 and TRBJ2-7, reads DTGVSQNPRHKITKRGQNVTFRCDPISEHNRLYWYRQTLGQGPEFLTYFQNEAQLEKSRLLSDRFSAERPKGSFSTLEIQRTEQGDSAMYLCASSLNQGSYEQYFGPGTRLTVT.

This clonotype has only one observation. The chain links TRBV6-6 to TRBJ1-5; D ambiguous. Between the trimmed V and J ends, which lost 3 bases and 9 bases, there was a span of 12 bases. The CDR3 is made up of 13 amino acids. CDR1 and CDR2 (germline): MNHNY, SVGAGI (reference sequence). In nucleotides, the CDR3 is TGTGCCAGCAGTTATGAAGGTCGGCGGCCCCAGCATTTT. Translated: CASSYEGRRPQHF.

The V call is TRBV2, the J call TRBJ2-1; the D gene is possibly TRBD2 (6 bases). From germline, CDR1 is SNHLY and CDR2 FYNNEI. CDR3 length: 12 residues. V was trimmed by 7 bases and J by 6 bases, leaving 10 bases between them. The CDR3 region is CASKLAGNEQFF. CDR3 sequence (DNA): TGTGCCAGCAAACTAGCTGGCAATGAGCAGTTCTTC.

This clonotype was picked up one time. This chain uses TRBV28 with TRBJ1-5, with no clear D. The germline gives CDR1 MDHEN, CDR2 SYDVKM. V was pared by 6 bases and J by 5 bases, with 5 bases between. This CDR3 spans 11 amino acids. This chain's CDR3 is CASRGYQPQHF. The CDR3, as DNA: TGTGCCAGCAGGGGTTATCAGCCCCAGCATTTT.

V usage is TRBV20-1 and J usage is TRBJ2-3; D remains ambiguous. The CDR3 covers 11 residues. Germline CDR1 and CDR2: DFQATT and SNEGSKA (reference sequence). The V end lost 8 bases, the J end lost 4 bases, and 10 bases lay between the germline ends. In DNA, the CDR3 is TGCAGTACCGGGCCCTCAGATACGCAGTATTTT. It specifies CSTGPSDTQYF.

This sequence joins TRBV11-2 and TRBJ2-5; TRBD2 might be the D (5 bases). The CDR3 contains 14 residues. V was shortened by 1 base and J by 4 bases, with 10 bases between the two germline ends. Per the germline V gene, CDR1 is SGHAT and CDR2 is FQNNGV. CDR3: CASSLAGLLETQYF. The CDR3 DNA follows: TGTGCCAGCAGCTTAGCCGGACTCTTAGAGACCCAGTACTTC.

The J gene is TRBJ2-1, the V gene TRBV20-1; 7 nucleotides agree with TRBD2. The CDR3 contains 16 residues. After removal of 0 bases from V and 3 bases from J, the junction contained 8 bases not matched to a gene. Looked up from germline, CDR1 is DFQATT and CDR2 is SNEGSKA (reference sequence). Written as DNA, the CDR3 is TGCAGTGCTAGAGATCGGAGACTAGCAGACTACAATGAGCAGTTCTTC. It encodes CSARDRRLADYNEQFF.

This sequence joins TRBV30 and TRBJ2-7; D is unresolved. V was clipped by 3 bases and J by 3 bases, with 15 bases between them. Per germline, CDR1 GTSNPN and CDR2 SVGIG (reference sequence). The CDR3 is 14 residues long. CDR3 region: CAWSRGSAIYEQYF. The CDR3 DNA reads TGTGCCTGGAGCCGAGGATCCGCAATCTACGAGCAGTACTTC.

The chain combines TRBV3-1 with TRBJ2-1; D might be TRBD2 (5 bases). This CDR3 contains 14 residues. Trimming removed 4 bases from V and 6 bases from J, with 13 bases in between. Looked up from germline, CDR1 is LGHDT and CDR2 is YNNKEL (reference sequence). The CDR3, as DNA: TGTGCCAGCAGCCCCGGGATTAGTAGCAATGAGCAGTTCTTC. Translation gives CASSPGISSNEQFF.

The genes are TRBV20-1 and TRBJ2-7, with TRBD1 identical over 9 bases. The CDR3 is 15 residues long. Per germline, CDR1 DFQATT and CDR2 SNEGSKA (reference sequence). Trimming took 3 bases from V and 3 from J; bases not matched to a gene: 9. CDR3 sequence (DNA): TGCAGTGCTAGCCCCATCCGGGACAGGGACTACGAGCAGTACTTC. Its translation: CSASPIRDRDYEQYF.

The chain is built from TRBV12-3 or TRBV12-4 and TRBJ2-4, with 9 bases aligning to TRBD1. The CDR3 extends over 13 amino acids. Trimming at V came to 6 bases and at J to 12 bases, leaving 9 bases not matched to a gene. CDR3 protein: CASRPLDRGRQYF. The CDR3 DNA sequence: TGTGCCAGCAGACCCCTGGACAGGGGCCGTCAGTACTTC.

The genes are TRBV4-3 and TRBJ2-7; no definite D call. This CDR3 has 16 amino acids. V was pared by 0 bases and J by 2 bases, with 14 bases between. Germline CDR1 is LGHNA and CDR2 is YSLEER. CDR3 residues: CASSQDHRAETYEQYF. CDR3 nucleotide sequence: TGCGCCAGCAGCCAAGATCACCGGGCCGAGACCTACGAGCAGTACTTC.

This chain joins TRBV5-6 and TRBJ2-6; D remains ambiguous. V dropped 1 base and J dropped 0 bases, with 8 bases sitting between them. The CDR3 covers 16 residues. Per the germline V gene, CDR1 is SGHDT and CDR2 is YYEEEE. The CDR3 region has the DNA TGTGCCAGCAGCTTGTGGTTGGGCTCTGGGGCCAACGTCCTGACTTTC. As protein: CASSLWLGSGANVLTF.

V gene TRBV13 combines with J gene TRBJ1-1; tentatively, D is TRBD1 (5 bases). The CDR3 loop spans 14 amino acids. The ends were cut back, 0 bases at V and 3 bases at J, with 8 bases in the middle. Germline-derived CDR1 and CDR2 are PRHDT and FYEKMQ (reference sequence). The CDR3 DNA reads as TGTGCCAGCAGCTTAGGACAGGCGGACACTGAAGCTTTCTTT. Amino acid sequence: CASSLGQADTEAFF.

This sequence joins TRBV29-1 and TRBJ2-7; D is possibly TRBD1 (6 bases). Deletions cut 6 bases from V and 7 bases from J, with 13 bases between. In germline, CDR1 is SQVTM, CDR2 ANQGSEA. This CDR3 has 11 amino acids. The DNA of the CDR3 is TGCAGCGTACAGGGTCCAGGGGAGCAGTACTTC. This gives the protein CSVQGPGEQYF.

On this clonotype itself: At one of its ends the junction is not consistent with the germline gene, which may arise from a read error. CDR3 nucleotides: TGTGCCAGCAGCTTAGCGTCGAAAAACGTTCAGTACTTC. Translating it yields CASSLASKNVQYF. The chain has TRBV12-3 or TRBV12-4 and TRBJ2-4, with a tentative D call TRBD2 (5 bases). The CDR3 spans 13 residues.

The table lists this clonotype with a few counts. The gene calls are TRBV7-9 and TRBJ1-5, with 8 bases fitting TRBD1. The CDR3 spans 15 residues. Looked up from germline, CDR1 is SEHNR and CDR2 is FQNEAQ (reference sequence). The V gene end was trimmed by 5 bases and the J gene end by 0 bases; junction bases not matched to a gene: 3. CDR3 residues: CASSAGQDSNQPQHF. CDR3 nucleotides: TGTGCCAGCAGCGCGGGACAGGATAGCAATCAGCCCCAGCATTTT.

In this sample, this clonotype turned up a few times. For the CDR3, the DNA is TGCAGTGCTAGAGAGGCCGGGGGAGATGGCTACACCTTC. Protein: CSAREAGGDGYTF. The V call is TRBV20-1, the J call TRBJ1-2; possible D gene TRBD1, 5 bases. Germline V gene lookup returns CDR1 DFQATT and CDR2 SNEGSKA (reference sequence). Trimming stripped 0 bases from V and 6 bases from J, with 11 bases between. This CDR3 contains 13 residues.

This chain connects TRBV9 to TRBJ2-1, with a tentative D call TRBD2 (6 bases). CDR3 length: 15 residues. Trimming took 3 bases from V and 7 from J, leaving 17 bases between them. CDR1 is SGDLS, CDR2 YYNGEE, per germline. CDR3: CASSAGTSPPNEQFF. CDR3 coding DNA: TGTGCCAGCAGCGCAGGGACTTCCCCCCCGAATGAGCAGTTCTTC.

The chain recombines TRBV27 with TRBJ1-6; no firm D call. The CDR3 length is 13 residues. Per germline, CDR1 MNHEY and CDR2 SMNVEV (reference sequence). V dropped 8 bases and J dropped 10 bases, with 15 bases sitting between them. CDR3 in DNA: TGTGCCAGCGCCCCCACGGCGGTCTCACCCCTCCACTTT. Translating it yields CASAPTAVSPLHF.

Note on this clonotype: One end of the junction varies from germline; a read error may be responsible. The J gene is TRBJ2-3, the V gene TRBV12-3 or TRBV12-4; D possibly matches TRBD1 or TRBD2 (5 bases each). CDR3 length: 16 amino acids. DNA for the CDR3: TGTGCCAGCAGTTGGGACCGGGTCCCATACACAGATATGCAGTATTTT. It encodes CASSWDRVPYTDMQYF.

This rearrangement joins TRBV7-2 to TRBJ2-5; D is perhaps TRBD2 (6 bases). The length of the CDR3 is 14 residues. In germline, CDR1 is SGHTA, CDR2 FQGNSA. Trimming shortened V by 5 bases and J by 4 bases, and 14 bases separated the two germline ends. CDR3 in DNA: TGTGCCAGCAGCAGAATGTTCGGGGGAGAGACCCAGTACTTC. Translation: CASSRMFGGETQYF.

This chain joins TRBV5-1 and TRBJ1-4; D not resolved. The V end was cut by 3 bases, the J end by 1 base, with 10 bases between. The CDR3 extends over 15 amino acids. CDR1 and CDR2 from the germline V gene are SGHRS and YFSETQ. This CDR3 is CASSSEAGTNEKLFF. CDR3 DNA: TGCGCCAGCAGCTCCGAAGCGGGAACTAATGAAAAACTGTTTTTT.

V gene TRBV7-3 combines with J gene TRBJ2-1; 9 bases agree with TRBD2. The germline CDR1 and CDR2 sequences are SGHTA and FQGTGA. J lost 9 bases, V lost 5 bases, and 17 bases had no gene match. The CDR3 is 17 amino acids. The CDR3 protein is CASSNELGGGALGEQFF. The CDR3 DNA sequence: TGTGCCAGCAGCAATGAATTAGGCGGGGGGGCCTTGGGTGAGCAGTTCTTC. Full variable domain (outside the CDR3, taken from reference TRBV7-3 and TRBJ2-1): GAGVSQTPSNKVTEKGKYVELRCDPISGHTALYWYRQSLGQGPEFLIYFQGTGAADDSGLPNDRFFAVRPEGSVSTLKIQRTERGDSAVYLCASSNELGGGALGEQFFGPGTRLTVL.

This clonotype was recorded at least ten times. The chain employs TRBV7-2 and TRBJ2-7, with D maybe TRBD1 (5 bases). The germline V gene has CDR1 SGHTA and CDR2 FQGNSA. The CDR3 extends over 12 amino acids. Between the trimmed V and J ends, which lost 3 bases and 4 bases, there was a span of 7 bases. The CDR3 here is CASSFYRYEQYF. The CDR3 DNA reads TGTGCCAGCAGCTTCTACAGGTACGAGCAGTACTTC.

On this clonotype itself: The junction departs from germline at one end; a sequencing error may be responsible. This rearrangement joins TRBV5-1 to TRBJ2-7; D is possibly TRBD2 (6 bases). The CDR3 sequence is 14 residues long. The germline V gene has CDR1 SGHRS and CDR2 YFSETQ. CDR3 residues: CASSFGLSPYEQYF. The CDR3 DNA sequence: TGCGCCAGCAGCTTTGGACTATCACCCTACGAACAGTACTTC.

V is TRBV20-1 and J is TRBJ2-1, with D perhaps matching TRBD2 (5 bases). V lost 5 bases, J lost 6 bases, and 20 bases lay in between. The CDR3 length is 15 residues. Germline lookup yields CDR1 DFQATT and CDR2 SNEGSKA (reference sequence). CDR3 loop: CSAGNRIAGVNEQFF. In nucleotides, the CDR3 is TGCAGTGCTGGGAACCGGATCGCCGGGGTCAATGAGCAGTTCTTC.

This chain connects TRBV20-1 to TRBJ2-3, with 10 positions matching TRBD2. J gave up 1 base and V 5 bases, and 3 bases lay outside the gene matches. From germline, CDR1 is DFQATT and CDR2 SNEGSKA (reference sequence). The CDR3 sequence is 14 residues long. The CDR3 DNA sequence: TGCAGTGCTTACGGACTAGCGGGCACAGATACGCAGTATTTT. This translates into CSAYGLAGTDTQYF.

The chain carries TRBV10-3 and TRBJ2-7; D might be TRBD2 (6 bases). The CDR3 runs 13 residues. The germline CDR1 and CDR2 sequences are ENHRY and SYGVKD. Trimming cost V 9 bases and J 7 bases, with 19 bases left between them. In DNA, the CDR3 is TGTGCCATAGGCGGAGGGCTAAACAATGAGCAGTACTTC. Translating it yields CAIGGGLNNEQYF.

On this clonotype itself: The germline gene is not matched at one end of the junction; a read error may be the cause. The chain recombines TRBV5-1 with TRBJ2-6; D gene uncertain. The CDR3 is 14 amino acids. CDR1 and CDR2 from the germline V gene are SGHRS and YFSETQ. CDR3 DNA: TGCGCCAGCGTCGAGGTCTCTAGGGCCAACGTCCTGACTTTC. Translated, it gives CASVEVSRANVLTF.